A single sample is the source of the 7 T cell receptor beta chains below, sequenced in a study of T-cell reconstitution after alpha-beta-depleted transplantation in children. TCRbeta library construction was performed incorporating unique molecular identifiers. TCRdb re-analysed the PCR reads in MiXCR, keeping a single row per CDR3 protein. This sample yields 110,000 or so distinct CDR3 sequences, of which 6.4% are seen a single time; around 23% belongs to the top ten. Sequencing was performed on PBMCs, mostly from graft donor cells, taken 360 days after TCRalphabeta/CD19-depleted stem cell transplant. Receptors were obtained from a male patient aged 2 to 10 who had a stem cell transplant for acute lymphoblastic leukemia, so the T cells may come from the graft donor.

This clonotype was observed at least ten times. V gene TRBV27 combines with J gene TRBJ2-3, with 8 bases lining up with TRBD1. CDR1 and CDR2 from the germline V gene are MNHEY and SMNVEV (reference sequence). The CDR3 has 15 residues. V was clipped by 3 bases and J by 10 bases; unmatched bases: 12. Here the CDR3 DNA reads TGTGCCAGCAGTTTCCGGGACAGGTCCATGGGATCGCAGTATTTT. Translated, it gives CASSFRDRSMGSQYF.

This clonotype was picked up a small number of times. The chain carries TRBV5-6 and TRBJ2-4; TRBD1 agrees at 9 bases. CDR1 is SGHDT, CDR2 YYEEEE, per germline. V lost 4 bases to trimming and J lost 7 bases; unmatched junction nucleotides: 6. The CDR3 runs to 14 residues. The CDR3 bases are TGTGCCAGCAGCGGACAGGGGAGAAGGAACATTCAGTACTTC. This encodes CASSGQGRRNIQYF.

This clonotype was seen repeatedly, ten times or more. V usage is TRBV12-3 or TRBV12-4 and J usage is TRBJ1-3, with D possibly matching TRBD1 (5 bases). The CDR3 sequence is 14 residues long. Trimming removed 2 bases at V and 2 bases at J, with 7 bases between. CDR3 nucleotides: TGTGCCAGCAGTTTATCAGGGCCTGGAAACACCATATATTTT. Translating it yields CASSLSGPGNTIYF.

This clonotype was observed at least ten times. The gene calls are TRBV10-3 and TRBJ2-3; D may be TRBD1 (6 bases). The CDR3 totals 14 residues. Per germline, CDR1 ENHRY and CDR2 SYGVKD. V was clipped by 4 bases and J by 2 bases, with 10 bases between them. The CDR3 protein is CAISAGGDTDTQYF. The DNA for the CDR3 is TGTGCCATCAGTGCTGGGGGCGACACAGATACGCAGTATTTT.

This clonotype was seen ten or more times. The V gene is TRBV4-3, the J gene TRBJ1-6; no clear D. CDR1 and CDR2 from the germline V gene are LGHNA and YSLEER. CDR3 length: 13 amino acids. The germline V and J ends were trimmed by 1 base and 7 bases, with 5 bases remaining between them. CDR3 sequence reads: CASSQVVNSPLHF. As DNA, the CDR3 is TGCGCCAGCAGCCAAGTGGTGAATTCACCCCTCCACTTT.

This rearrangement joins TRBV28 to TRBJ2-5, with D possibly being TRBD2 (5 bases). The CDR3 loop spans 13 amino acids. V was trimmed by 6 bases and J by 5 bases, leaving 13 bases between them. Germline assignment: CDR1 MDHEN and CDR2 SYDVKM. The CDR3 sequence: CASSRGWLETQYF. The CDR3, as DNA: TGTGCCAGCAGCCGCGGGTGGTTGGAGACCCAGTACTTC.

This chain uses TRBV9 with TRBJ2-5, with 7 nucleotides matching TRBD1. Germline loops: CDR1 SGDLS, CDR2 YYNGEE. Trimming cost V 4 bases and J 4 bases; bases outside gene matches: 7. This CDR3 has 14 residues. The CDR3 loop reads CASSKPDRAETQYF. The CDR3 DNA reads as TGTGCCAGCAGCAAACCTGACAGGGCAGAGACCCAGTACTTC.